Below, 7 T cell receptor beta chains from the same sample are listed, as sequenced in a study of CD8 T cells in Susac syndrome. With random hexamers, 0.5 to 1 ug RNA was reverse transcribed. TCRdb passed the immunoSEQ multiplex PCR reads through MiXCR, listing each CDR3 protein once. The repertoire holds about 120,000 distinct CDR3 sequences, with roughly 91% as singletons. The sample was CD4+ T cells from PBMCs. The receptors originated from a human donor in good health.

This rearrangement joins TRBV15 to TRBJ1-2; 7 bases map to TRBD1. Trimming at V came to 0 bases and at J to 1 base, leaving 8 bases not matched to a gene. The CDR3 runs 17 residues. Per germline, CDR1 LNHNV and CDR2 YYDKDF (reference sequence). The CDR3 bases are TGTGCCACCAGCAGAGATACGGGACAGAGACGTAACTATGGCTACACCTTC. This encodes CATSRDTGQRRNYGYTF.

The sample holds a few counts of this clonotype. This chain uses TRBV19 with TRBJ2-7; tentatively, D is TRBD1 or TRBD2 (5 bases each). The CDR3 is 15 residues long. V lost 3 bases to trimming and J lost 1 base, with 13 bases between them. CDR1 and CDR2 (germline): LNHDA, SQIVND (reference sequence). The chain's CDR3 is CASSMAGSGSYEQYF. The CDR3, as DNA: TGTGCCAGTAGTATGGCGGGCTCAGGGTCCTACGAGCAGTACTTC.

The J gene is TRBJ1-5, the V gene TRBV2; no definite D call. This CDR3 spans 12 amino acids. Trimming left V 7 bases short and J 4 bases short, with 8 bases between. Germline CDR1 reads SNHLY; CDR2 reads FYNNEI. The chain's CDR3 is CASNGENQPQHF. The DNA for the CDR3 is TGTGCCAGCAACGGGGAGAATCAGCCCCAGCATTTT.

The V and J genes are TRBV29-1 and TRBJ1-2; 7 bases match TRBD1. Germline V gives CDR1 SQVTM, CDR2 ANQGSEA. The CDR3 length is 13 residues. V lost 7 bases and J lost 0; bases outside the gene matches: 5. CDR3 protein: CSAPGTANYGYTF. The CDR3 region has the DNA TGCAGCGCTCCGGGGACAGCTAACTATGGCTACACCTTC.

Details on this clonotype: Mismatch with germline at one junction end may stem from a read error. The genes are TRBV12-3 or TRBV12-4 and TRBJ2-3, with 8 bases matching TRBD2. The CDR3 length is 15 residues. CDR3 DNA sequence: TGTGCCAGCACCGGGAGGGAGGGAAACTCAGATACGCGGTATTTT. Translation gives CASTGREGNSDTRYF.

The rearrangement uses TRBV27 and TRBJ2-7, with 7 positions matching TRBD2. Looked up from germline, CDR1 is MNHEY and CDR2 is SMNVEV (reference sequence). The CDR3 runs 14 residues. Trimming at V came to 2 bases and at J to 6 bases, leaving 7 bases not matched to a gene. This CDR3 is CASSLRRGGAEQYF. CDR3 bases: TGTGCCAGCAGTTTACGACGGGGAGGGGCCGAGCAGTACTTC.

J is TRBJ2-2 and V is TRBV5-6; D remains unclear. The CDR3 runs to 13 residues. Looked up from germline, CDR1 is SGHDT and CDR2 is YYEEEE. V lost 3 bases to trimming and J lost 6 bases, with 9 bases between them. DNA of the CDR3: TGTGCCAGCAGCTCTTACGACCCCGGGGAGCTGTTTTTT. It is translated as CASSSYDPGELFF.